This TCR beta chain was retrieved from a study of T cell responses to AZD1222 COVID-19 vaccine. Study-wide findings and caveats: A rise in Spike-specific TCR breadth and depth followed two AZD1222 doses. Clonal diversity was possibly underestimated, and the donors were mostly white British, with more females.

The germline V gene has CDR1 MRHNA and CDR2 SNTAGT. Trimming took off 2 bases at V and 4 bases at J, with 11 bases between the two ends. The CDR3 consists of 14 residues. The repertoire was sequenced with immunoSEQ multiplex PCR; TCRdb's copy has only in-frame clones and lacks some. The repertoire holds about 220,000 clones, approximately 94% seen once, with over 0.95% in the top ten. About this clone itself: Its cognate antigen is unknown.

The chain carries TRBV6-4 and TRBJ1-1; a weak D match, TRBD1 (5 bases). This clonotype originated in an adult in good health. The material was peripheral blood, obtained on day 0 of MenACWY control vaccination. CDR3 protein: CASSDGGWGTEAFF. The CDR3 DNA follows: TGTGCCAGCAGTGACGGGGGGTGGGGCACTGAAGCTTTCTTT.